This T cell receptor (beta chain) was identified in a study of control samples from healthy donors and cancer patients (dated by TCRdb to about 2020). The library relied on the immunoSEQ multiplex PCR assay. TCRdb holds this immuneACCESS table with in-frame rearrangements only. Some clones are missing; in checked studies, unresolved V genes explain under half, and the rest has no known cause. For this sample there are under 200,000 clones; around 96% appear just once. About 9.3% of the sample goes to the ten largest clones. Reading from cysteine to phenylalanine, the CDR3 counts 17 amino acids. CDR3 DNA only is kept here, 51 bases in frame from base 1. V loses 3 bases, J loses 0 bases, and the germline ends lie 17 bases apart. The germline V gene gives CDR1 as SNHLY and CDR2 as FYNNEI. As to this clone: Its antigen is unknown. Qualities for individual bases were not recorded, and no much larger clone is one base off.

This clonotype was sampled from a woman aged 40 to 50 in good health. The specimen was blood. The chain is made from TRBV2 and TRBJ1-1; a confident D gene designation cannot be given. This receptor has the CDR3 CASSDDYGFTMNTEAFF. DNA sequence: TGTGCCAGCAGTGATGATTACGGCTTTACTATGAACACTGAAGCTTTCTTT.